This record concerns one T cell receptor (beta chain) sequence. Its antigen remains unidentified. The sample is drawn from a study of shared clonotypes between healthy human individuals. General study findings and limits: In general, naive subsets displayed greater estimated richness than memory subsets did.

Assay used: immunoSEQ multiplex PCR; TCRdb lists only in-frame clones, some missing. The sample lists 150,000 to 200,000 clones, 80% to 95% occurring once. Trimming took off 2 bases at V and 0 bases at J, with 9 bases between the two ends. Germline CDR1 SGDLS, CDR2 YYNGEE. The length of the CDR3 is 15 residues. Sequencing was performed on naive CD4+ T cells sorted from blood. The subset is: CD45RA+ positively selected. The TCR originated in a woman in her 30s in good health. The chain employs TRBV9 and TRBJ2-1; D possibly corresponds to TRBD2 (6 bases). In DNA, the CDR3 is TGTGCCAGCAGCGTGCTGGAGGGCTCCTACAATGAGCAGTTCTTC. Its protein product is CASSVLEGSYNEQFF. The entire variable domain, with the rest obtained from reference TRBV9 and TRBJ2-1, is as follows: DSGVTQTPKHLITATGQRVTLRCSPRSGDLSVYWYQQSLDQGLQFLIQYYNGEERAKGNILERFSAQQFPDLHSELNLSSLELGDSALYFCASSVLEGSYNEQFFGPGTRLTVL.